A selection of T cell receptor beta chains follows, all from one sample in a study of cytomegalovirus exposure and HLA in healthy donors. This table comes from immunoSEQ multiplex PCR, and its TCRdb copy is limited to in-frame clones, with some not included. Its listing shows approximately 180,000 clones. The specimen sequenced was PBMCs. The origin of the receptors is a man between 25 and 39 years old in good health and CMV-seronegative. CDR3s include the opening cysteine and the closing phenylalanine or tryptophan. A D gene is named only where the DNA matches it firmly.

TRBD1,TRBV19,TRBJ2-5,CASLGGEGETQYF,TGTGCCAGTTTAGGGGGCGAGGGGGAGACCCAGTACTTC
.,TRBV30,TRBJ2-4,CAWSVTGENIQYF,TGTGCCTGGAGTGTAACCGGAGAAAACATTCAGTACTTC
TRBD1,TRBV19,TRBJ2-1,CASSMGQGTLGYNEQFF,TGTGCCAGTAGTATGGGACAGGGGACGTTGGGGTACAATGAGCAGTTCTTC
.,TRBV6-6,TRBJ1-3,CASSYSSVAGNTIYF,TGTGCCAGCAGTTACTCGAGTGTAGCTGGAAACACCATATATTTT
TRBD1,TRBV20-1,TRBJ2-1,CSALTGTGQFF,TGCAGTGCTCTTACCGGGACAGGGCAGTTCTTC
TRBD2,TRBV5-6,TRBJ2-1,CASSLGLADYNEQFF,TGTGCCAGCAGCTTGGGGCTAGCGGATTACAATGAGCAGTTCTTC
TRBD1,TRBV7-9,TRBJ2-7,CASSSPGQRPYEQYF,TGTGCCAGCAGTTCACCGGGACAGAGACCCTACGAGCAGTACTTC
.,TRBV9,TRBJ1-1,CASSVAGATEAFF,TGTGCCAGCAGCGTAGCTGGGGCTACTGAAGCTTTCTTT
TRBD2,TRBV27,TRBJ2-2,CASSSGLAGVAGELFF,TGTGCCAGCAGCTCGGGACTAGCGGGAGTGGCCGGGGAGCTGTTTTTT
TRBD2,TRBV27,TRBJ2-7,CASSSRGSGGSSYEQYF,TGTGCCAGCAGTTCCCGGGGGAGCGGGGGGTCCTCCTACGAGCAGTACTTC
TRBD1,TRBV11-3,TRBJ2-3,CASSLGQTDTQYF,TGTGCCAGCAGCTTGGGACAGACAGATACGCAGTATTTT
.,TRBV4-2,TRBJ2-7,CASSQDGGAPVREQYF,TGTGCCAGCAGCCAAGATGGGGGGGCCCCTGTTCGGGAGCAGTACTTC
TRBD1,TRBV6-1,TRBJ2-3,CASSLGQGVVDTQYF,TGTGCCAGCAGCCTCGGACAGGGAGTTGTCGATACGCAGTATTTT
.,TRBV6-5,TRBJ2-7,CASSYSWAGDSYEQYF,TGTGCCAGCAGTTACTCCTGGGCAGGGGACTCCTACGAGCAGTACTTC
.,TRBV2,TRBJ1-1,CASPSRAGADTEAFF,TGTGCCAGCCCTTCGCGCGCAGGGGCGGACACTGAAGCTTTCTTT
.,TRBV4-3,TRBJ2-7,CASSQRRATGSEQYF,TGCGCCAGCAGCCAGAGGAGGGCGACGGGGTCCGAGCAGTACTTC
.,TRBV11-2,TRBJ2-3,CASSVRLDTQYF,TGTGCCAGCAGCGTAAGACTAGATACGCAGTATTTT
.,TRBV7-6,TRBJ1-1,CAVTGSHTSNTEAFF,TGTGCCGTTACAGGGTCGCACACCTCGAACACTGAAGCTTTCTTT
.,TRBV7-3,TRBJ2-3,CASSSGWDTQYF,TGTGCCAGCAGTTCAGGGTGGGATACGCAGTATTTT
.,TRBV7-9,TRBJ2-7,CASSLGLVSYEQYF,TGTGCCAGCAGCTTGGGCTTAGTCTCCTACGAGCAGTACTTC
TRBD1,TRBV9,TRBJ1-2,CASSAAGTGGPGVTF,TGTGCCAGCAGCGCTGCCGGGACAGGGGGCCCGGGAGTAACCTTC
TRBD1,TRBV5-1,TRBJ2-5,CASISGTGAGETQYF,TGCGCCAGCATCTCCGGGACAGGGGCGGGAGAGACCCAGTACTTC
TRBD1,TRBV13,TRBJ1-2,CASSLGTGNNYGYTF,TGTGCCAGCAGCTTAGGGACAGGGAATAACTATGGCTACACCTTC
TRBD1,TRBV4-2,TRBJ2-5,CASSQNRGETQYF,TGTGCCAGCAGCCAAAACAGGGGGGAGACCCAGTACTTC
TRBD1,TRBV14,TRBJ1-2,CASSQVGTGVRGYTF,TGTGCCAGCAGCCAAGTGGGGACAGGGGTGCGTGGCTACACCTTC
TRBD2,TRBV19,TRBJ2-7,CASRAGTSGYEQYF,TGTGCCAGTAGAGCCGGGACTAGCGGCTACGAGCAGTACTTC
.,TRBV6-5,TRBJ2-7,CASTEQGGTYEQYF,TGTGCCAGCACCGAGCAGGGGGGAACCTACGAGCAGTACTTC
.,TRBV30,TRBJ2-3,CAWSVGQFPPDTQYF,TGTGCCTGGAGTGTAGGACAGTTTCCCCCGGATACGCAGTATTTT
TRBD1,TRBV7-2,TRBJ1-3,CAAARTGGPSGNTIYF,TGTGCCGCGGCAAGGACAGGGGGCCCCTCTGGAAACACCATATATTTT
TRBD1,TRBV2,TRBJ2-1,CASDRGQRGEQFF,TGTGCCAGCGACAGGGGGCAAAGGGGTGAGCAGTTCTTC
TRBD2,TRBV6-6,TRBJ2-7,CASSQSGIAYEQYF,TGTGCCAGCAGTCAAAGCGGGATAGCCTACGAGCAGTACTTC
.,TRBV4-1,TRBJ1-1,CASSQLTANTEAFF,TGCGCCAGCAGCCAATTAACAGCTAACACTGAAGCTTTCTTT
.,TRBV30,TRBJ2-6,CAWSALAGANVLTF,TGTGCCTGGAGTGCCCTTGCGGGGGCCAACGTCCTGACTTTC
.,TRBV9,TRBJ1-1,CASSPFVRNTEAFF,TGTGCCAGCAGCCCCTTCGTTCGGAACACTGAAGCTTTCTTT
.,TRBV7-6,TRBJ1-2,CASSFPNTGYGYTF,TGTGCCAGCAGCTTCCCGAACACAGGTTATGGCTACACCTTC
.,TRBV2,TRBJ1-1,CASFLAGNTEAFF,TGTGCCAGCTTTCTTGCGGGGAACACTGAAGCTTTCTTT
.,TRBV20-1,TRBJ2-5,CSATGTETQYF,TGCAGTGCGACAGGAACGGAGACCCAGTACTTC
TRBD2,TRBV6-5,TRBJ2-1,CASSYSSGGNNEQFF,TGTGCCAGCAGTTACTCGAGCGGGGGAAACAATGAGCAGTTCTTC
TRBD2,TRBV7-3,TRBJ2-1,CASSSYGTSSYNEQFF,TGTGCCAGCAGTTCTTACGGGACTAGCTCCTACAATGAGCAGTTCTTC
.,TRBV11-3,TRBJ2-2,CASSLPDKPTGELFF,TGTGCCAGCAGCTTACCCGACAAGCCCACCGGGGAGCTGTTTTTT
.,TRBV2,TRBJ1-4,CASSWGPNEKLFF,TGTGCCAGCAGTTGGGGGCCTAATGAAAAACTGTTTTTT
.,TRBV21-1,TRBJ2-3,CAFEIDTQYF,TGTGCCTTCGAGATAGATACGCAGTATTTT
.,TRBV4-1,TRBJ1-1,CASSQTGFTEAFF,TGCGCCAGCAGCCAAACAGGGTTCACTGAAGCTTTCTTT
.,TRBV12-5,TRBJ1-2,CASGLSGGVHYGYTF,TGTGCTAGTGGTTTAAGCGGAGGGGTCCACTATGGCTACACCTTC
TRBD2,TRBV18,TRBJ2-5,CASSRLAGGQETQYF,TGTGCCAGCTCACGACTAGCGGGGGGTCAAGAGACCCAGTACTTC
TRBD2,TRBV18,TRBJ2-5,CASSPQGLAKETQYF,TGTGCCAGCTCACCACAGGGACTAGCGAAAGAGACCCAGTACTTC